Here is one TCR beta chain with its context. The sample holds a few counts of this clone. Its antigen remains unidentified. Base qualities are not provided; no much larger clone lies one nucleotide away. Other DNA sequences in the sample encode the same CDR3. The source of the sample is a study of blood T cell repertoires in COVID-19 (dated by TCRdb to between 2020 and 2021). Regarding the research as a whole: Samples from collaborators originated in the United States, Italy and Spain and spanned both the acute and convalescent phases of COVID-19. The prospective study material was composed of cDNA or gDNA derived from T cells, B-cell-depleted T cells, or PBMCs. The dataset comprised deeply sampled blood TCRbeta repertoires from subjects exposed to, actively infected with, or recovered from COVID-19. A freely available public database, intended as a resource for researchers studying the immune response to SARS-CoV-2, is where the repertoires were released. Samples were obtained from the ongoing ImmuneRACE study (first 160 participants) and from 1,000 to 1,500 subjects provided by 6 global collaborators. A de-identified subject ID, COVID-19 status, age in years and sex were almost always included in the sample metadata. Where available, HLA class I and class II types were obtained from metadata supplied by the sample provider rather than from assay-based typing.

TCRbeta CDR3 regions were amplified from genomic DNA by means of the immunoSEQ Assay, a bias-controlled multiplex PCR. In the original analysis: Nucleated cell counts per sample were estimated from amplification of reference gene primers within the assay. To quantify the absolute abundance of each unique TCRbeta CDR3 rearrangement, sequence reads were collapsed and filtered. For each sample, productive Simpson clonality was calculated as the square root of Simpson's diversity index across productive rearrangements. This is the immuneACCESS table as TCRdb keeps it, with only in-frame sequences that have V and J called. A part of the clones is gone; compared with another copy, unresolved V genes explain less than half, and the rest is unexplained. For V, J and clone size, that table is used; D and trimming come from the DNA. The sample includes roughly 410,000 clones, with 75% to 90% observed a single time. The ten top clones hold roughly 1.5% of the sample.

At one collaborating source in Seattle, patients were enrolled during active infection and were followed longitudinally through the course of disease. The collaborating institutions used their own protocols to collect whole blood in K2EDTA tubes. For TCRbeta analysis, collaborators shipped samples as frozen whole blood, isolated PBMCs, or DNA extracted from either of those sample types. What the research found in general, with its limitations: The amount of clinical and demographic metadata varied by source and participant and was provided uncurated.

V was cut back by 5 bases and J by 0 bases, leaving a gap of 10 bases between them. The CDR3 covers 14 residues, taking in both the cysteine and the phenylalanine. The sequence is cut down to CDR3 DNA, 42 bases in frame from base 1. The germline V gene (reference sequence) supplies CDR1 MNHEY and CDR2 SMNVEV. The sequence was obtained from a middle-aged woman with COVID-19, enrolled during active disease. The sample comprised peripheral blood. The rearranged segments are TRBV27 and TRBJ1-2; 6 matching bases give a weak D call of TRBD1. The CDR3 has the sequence CASSPRQANYGYTF. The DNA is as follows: TGTGCCAGCAGTCCTCGACAGGCTAACTATGGCTACACCTTC.